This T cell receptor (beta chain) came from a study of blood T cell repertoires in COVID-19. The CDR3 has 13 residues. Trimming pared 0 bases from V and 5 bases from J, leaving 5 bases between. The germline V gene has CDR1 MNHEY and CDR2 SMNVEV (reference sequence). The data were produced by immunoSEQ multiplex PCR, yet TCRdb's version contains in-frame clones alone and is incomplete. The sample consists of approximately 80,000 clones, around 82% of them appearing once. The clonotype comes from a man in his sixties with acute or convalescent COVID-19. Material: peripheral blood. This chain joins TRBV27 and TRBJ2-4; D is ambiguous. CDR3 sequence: CASSLSSENIQYF. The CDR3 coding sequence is TGTGCCAGCAGTTTATCCTCGGAAAACATTCAGTACTTC.